A selection of T cell receptor beta chains follows, all from one sample in a study of blood T cells in healthy people across ages. Using its own MiXCR run on the 5' RACE reads, TCRdb lists one record per CDR3 protein. This table holds under 800,000 distinct CDR3 sequences, around 20% found once. The material sequenced was blood. All receptors derive from a man between 65 and 79 years old in good health. CDR3s include the opening cysteine and the closing phenylalanine or tryptophan. D genes are given only for firm matches. Clone size, where shown, is once, few, many, or a class for clones that have expanded.

TRBV4-2	16	few	.	TRBJ2-1	TGTGCCAGCAGCCAAGGGCCCGGGAGTACGGACAATGAACAGTTCTTC	CASSQGPGSTDNEQFF
TRBV28	11	few	TRBD1	TRBJ2-5	TGTGCCAGCAGGAGGGACAGGGGTCAGTACTTC	CASRRDRGQYF
TRBV29-1	13	.	TRBD2	TRBJ2-1	TGCAGCGCAAGCGGGAGCTCCTACAATGAGAAGTTCTTC	CSASGSSYNEKFF
TRBV7-2	14	many	.	TRBJ1-4	TGTGCCAGCAGCTTATTAGGGCCCGTTGAAAAACTGTTTTTT	CASSLLGPVEKLFF
TRBV28	11	.	.	TRBJ1-1	TGTGCCAGCATAGGGAACACTGAAGCTTTCTTT	CASIGNTEAFF
TRBV5-1	16	few	.	TRBJ2-3	TGCGCCAGCAGCTTGTATGTGGGAAGTTCCACAGATACGCAGTATTTT	CASSLYVGSSTDTQYF
TRBV6-2/TRBV6-3	15	.	TRBD1	TRBJ2-1	TGTGCCAGCAGGACCGGGACAGGGAAGTACAATGAGCAGTTCTTC	CASRTGTGKYNEQFF
TRBV4-1	15	.	.	TRBJ2-3	TGCGCCAGCAGCCAAAGGGCTAGCGAGACAGATACGCAGTATTTT	CASSQRASETDTQYF
TRBV27	16	.	.	TRBJ2-3	TGTGCCAGCAGTTTAATAGGACTAACTAGCACAGATACGCGGTATTTT	CASSLIGLTSTDTRYF
TRBV20-1	13	many	.	TRBJ2-5	TGCAGTGCTAGTCCGGGGGTCCAAGAGACCCAGTACTTC	CSASPGVQETQYF
TRBV2	15	few	.	TRBJ1-3	TGTGCCAGCAGTGAGTTACCCTCTACTGGAAACACCATATATTTT	CASSELPSTGNTIYF
TRBV7-2	14	few	.	TRBJ2-5	TGTGCCAGCAGCCCTCAGTCCCGTATGGAGACCCAGTACTTC	CASSPQSRMETQYF
TRBV6-6	12	.	.	TRBJ2-5	TGTGCCAGCAGTTACCCCGTGGAGACCCAGTACTTC	CASSYPVETQYF
TRBV4-1	15	.	TRBD1	TRBJ2-7	TGCGCCAGCAGCCAAGCCAGGACAGGGGGTTACGAGCAGTACTTC	CASSQARTGGYEQYF
TRBV29-1	15	.	TRBD2	TRBJ2-5	TGCAGCGTTGAGAGAGGCGGGGGGGCCCAAGAGACCCAGTACTTC	CSVERGGGAQETQYF
TRBV28	15	few	TRBD2	TRBJ2-1	TGTGCCAGCAGTTCCTTAGCGGGACTAACAGCGGAGCAGTTCTTC	CASSSLAGLTAEQFF
TRBV20-1	15	.	TRBD1	TRBJ2-7	TGCAGTGCTAGAGATCATGGGACAGGGGAGGACGAGCAGTACTTC	CSARDHGTGEDEQYF
TRBV7-2	17	.	.	TRBJ2-2	TGTGCCAGCAGCTTCGTTTTAAGCGGAACGAACACCGGGGAGCTGTTTTTT	CASSFVLSGTNTGELFF
TRBV7-9	14	.	TRBD1	TRBJ1-5	TGTGCCAGCAGCTGGGGACAGATAGATCAGCCCCAGCATTTT	CASSWGQIDQPQHF
TRBV10-3	12	few	TRBD1	TRBJ1-3	TGTGCCTCTAGGACAGGGGAAAACACCATATATTTT	CASRTGENTIYF
TRBV20-1	13	few	.	TRBJ2-1	TGCAGTGCTAGTCCCGACAAGGGGAGAGAGCAGTTCTTC	CSASPDKGREQFF
TRBV10-3	18	few	TRBD1	TRBJ2-2	TGTGCCATCAGTGAGTCCCCGGGACAGGGTGTTGCCACCGGGGAGCTGTTTTTT	CAISESPGQGVATGELFF
TRBV15	16	.	TRBD2	TRBJ2-1	TGTGCCACCAGCAGAGATGGTCGGGAGGTCTACAATGAGCAGTTCTTC	CATSRDGREVYNEQFF
TRBV9	16	.	.	TRBJ2-1	TGTGCCAGCAGCGTACACGGAAGTAACTCCTACAATGAGCAGTTCTTC	CASSVHGSNSYNEQFF
TRBV20-1	14	few	.	TRBJ2-7	TGCAGTGCTAGAACAGGGAGGGGTGCACACGAGCAGTACTTC	CSARTGRGAHEQYF
TRBV4-1	14	few	TRBD1	TRBJ2-1	TGCGCCAGCAGCCAAGAGGGGACAGTACTTGAGCAGTTCTTC	CASSQEGTVLEQFF
TRBV11-2	17	few	TRBD2	TRBJ2-5	TGTGCCAGCAGCGCAGGAACTAGCGGGAGAAGCCAAGAGACCCAGTACTTC	CASSAGTSGRSQETQYF
TRBV5-1	17	few	TRBD1	TRBJ1-2	TGCGCCAGCAGCTCCACAGGGGGCGCAGGAACTTTCGTTGGCTACACCTTC	CASSSTGGAGTFVGYTF
TRBV3-1	16	once	.	TRBJ1-3	TGTGCCAGCAGCCAAGCATATCCTGACTCTGGAAACACCATATATTTT	CASSQAYPDSGNTIYF
TRBV19	12	few	TRBD1	TRBJ2-1	TGTGCCAGCCAAATGCCGGGGACAGGACCGTTCTTC	CASQMPGTGPFF
TRBV29-1	13	few	.	TRBJ2-2	TGCAGCCTCCGGGACCAGAACACCGGGGAGCTGTTTTTT	CSLRDQNTGELFF
TRBV10-3	14	few	.	TRBJ2-3	TGTGCCATCAGTGGAGGGACGGGCACAGATACGCAGTATTTT	CAISGGTGTDTQYF
TRBV7-2	13	many	.	TRBJ1-1	TGTGCCAGCAGCACGGATAGAAACACTGAAGCTTTCTTT	CASSTDRNTEAFF
TRBV5-1	16	.	TRBD2	TRBJ2-1	TGCGCCAGCAGCTTTATGACTAGCGGGAGGGTGAATGAGCAGTTCTTC	CASSFMTSGRVNEQFF
TRBV29-1	14	.	.	TRBJ2-1	TGCAGCGGCGAGGGGCTAGCGAATTACAATGAGCAGTTCTTC	CSGEGLANYNEQFF
TRBV30	13	.	TRBD1	TRBJ2-2	TGTGCCTGGAGTTCAGGGGGCCAAGGGGAGCTGTTTTTT	CAWSSGGQGELFF
TRBV6-6	14	few	.	TRBJ2-7	TGTGCCAGCATTCTGGACGGGAGCTCCTACGAGCAGTACTTC	CASILDGSSYEQYF
TRBV7-8	16	.	.	TRBJ1-1	TGTGCCAGCAGCCCCAAAGGGCGGACCGTCGAAACTGAAGCTTTCTTT	CASSPKGRTVETEAFF
TRBV7-2	12	few	TRBD1	TRBJ2-5	TGTGCCAGCAGCTTCGACAGGGTGGAACAGTACTTC	CASSFDRVEQYF
TRBV7-2	16	.	.	TRBJ2-1	TGTGCCAGCAGCTTAGACCCGAGAGGGGCCTACAATGAGCAGTTCTTC	CASSLDPRGAYNEQFF
TRBV7-8	15	.	.	TRBJ2-3	TGTGCCAGCAGCTTAGTGGCAGGAGGGCCAGATACGCAGTATTTT	CASSLVAGGPDTQYF
TRBV7-2	16	few	TRBD1	TRBJ2-7	TGTGCCAGCAGCATTTTTGGGACAGGGATCTCCTACGAGCAGTACTTC	CASSIFGTGISYEQYF
TRBV5-1	16	few	.	TRBJ1-1	TGCGCCAGCAGCTTGGGGGCGGCCTCCCTAAACACTGAAGCTTTCTTT	CASSLGAASLNTEAFF
TRBV28	15	few	TRBD1	TRBJ2-5	TGTGCCAGCAGTCCTAGGACAGGGGGTGTAGAGACCCAGTACTTC	CASSPRTGGVETQYF
TRBV7-9	14	.	.	TRBJ2-5	TGTGCCAGCAGTTTAGGAGTTAGCGGAGAGACCCAGTACTTC	CASSLGVSGETQYF
TRBV12-3/TRBV12-4	14	once	.	TRBJ2-7	TGTGCCAGTAGTATGGGTATGGGCGGCTACGAGCAGTACTTC	CASSMGMGGYEQYF
TRBV11-2	14	many	.	TRBJ2-5	TGTGCCAGCAGCCCGCAGGCACCCGGAGGGACCCAGTACTTC	CASSPQAPGGTQYF
TRBV27	18	.	TRBD2	TRBJ2-3	TGTGCCAGCAGTTTATTGGGTCTAGCGGGAGGTCCCACAGATACGCAGTATTTT	CASSLLGLAGGPTDTQYF
TRBV7-9	15	.	.	TRBJ2-5	TGTGCCAGCAGCTTAGCGGGCGGGGGCGAAGAGACCCAGTACTTC	CASSLAGGGEETQYF
TRBV4-1	14	few	.	TRBJ1-6	TGCGCCAGCAGCCAAGATCAATTGGCTTCACCCCTCCACTTT	CASSQDQLASPLHF
TRBV7-2	14	.	TRBD1	TRBJ1-2	TGTGCCAGCAGCTTAGCACAGGGGAACTATGGCTACACCTTC	CASSLAQGNYGYTF
TRBV7-6	17	.	TRBD2	TRBJ2-1	TGTGCCAGCAGCTTTCCCCTGGGGACTAGCGGGAACAATGAGCAGTTCTTC	CASSFPLGTSGNNEQFF
TRBV11-2	15	.	.	TRBJ1-1	TGTGCCAGCAGCCTAACAGACACGAGAAACACTGAAGCTTTCTTT	CASSLTDTRNTEAFF
TRBV5-1	13	.	.	TRBJ1-5	TGCGCCAGCCGGGCAGGGGACAATCAGCCCCAGCATTTT	CASRAGDNQPQHF
TRBV6-2/TRBV6-3	14	.	TRBD1	TRBJ2-5	TGTGCCAGCAGTTCACAGGGGCGGCAAGAGACCCAGTACTTC	CASSSQGRQETQYF
TRBV7-2	15	.	TRBD2	TRBJ2-1	TGTGCCAGCAGCTTAAGTCGAGCGGGACTCAATGAGCAGTTCTTC	CASSLSRAGLNEQFF
TRBV7-2	13	.	.	TRBJ2-5	TGTGCCAGCAGCTCCCCCATGAACGAGGCCCAGTACTTC	CASSSPMNEAQYF
TRBV27	15	few	TRBD2	TRBJ2-3	TGTGCCAGCAATAGACTAGCGGGAAGGACAGATACGCAGTATTTT	CASNRLAGRTDTQYF